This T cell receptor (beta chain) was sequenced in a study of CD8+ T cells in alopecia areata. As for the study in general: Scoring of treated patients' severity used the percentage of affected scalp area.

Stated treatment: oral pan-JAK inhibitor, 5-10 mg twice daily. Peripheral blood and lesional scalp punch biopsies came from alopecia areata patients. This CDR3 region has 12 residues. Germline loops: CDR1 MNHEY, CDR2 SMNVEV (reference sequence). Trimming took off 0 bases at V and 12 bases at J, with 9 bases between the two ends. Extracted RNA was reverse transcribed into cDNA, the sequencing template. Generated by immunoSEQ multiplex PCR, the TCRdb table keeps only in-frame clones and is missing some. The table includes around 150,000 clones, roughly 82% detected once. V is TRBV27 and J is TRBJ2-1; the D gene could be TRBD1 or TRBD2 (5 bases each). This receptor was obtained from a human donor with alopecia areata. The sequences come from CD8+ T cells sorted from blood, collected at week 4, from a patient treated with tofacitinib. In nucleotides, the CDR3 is TGTGCCAGCAGTTTATCGGGGGTCGGGCAGTTCTTC. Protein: CASSLSGVGQFF.